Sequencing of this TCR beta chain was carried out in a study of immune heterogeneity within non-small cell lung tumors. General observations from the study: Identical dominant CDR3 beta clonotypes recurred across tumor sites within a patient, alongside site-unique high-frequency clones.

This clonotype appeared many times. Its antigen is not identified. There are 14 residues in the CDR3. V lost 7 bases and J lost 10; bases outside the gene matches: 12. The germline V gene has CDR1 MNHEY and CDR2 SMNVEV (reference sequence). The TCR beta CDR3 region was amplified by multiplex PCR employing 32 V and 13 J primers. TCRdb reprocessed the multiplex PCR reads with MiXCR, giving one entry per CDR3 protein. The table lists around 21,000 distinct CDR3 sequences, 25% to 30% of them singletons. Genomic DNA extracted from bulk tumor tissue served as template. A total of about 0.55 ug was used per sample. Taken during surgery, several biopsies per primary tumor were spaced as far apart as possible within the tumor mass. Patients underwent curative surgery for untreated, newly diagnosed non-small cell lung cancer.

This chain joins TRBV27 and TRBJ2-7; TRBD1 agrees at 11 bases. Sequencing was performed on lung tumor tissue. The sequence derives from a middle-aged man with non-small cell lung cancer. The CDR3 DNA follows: TGTGCCAGCAATCCTCTTTCGGGACAGGGGGAACAGTACTTC. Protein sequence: CASNPLSGQGEQYF.